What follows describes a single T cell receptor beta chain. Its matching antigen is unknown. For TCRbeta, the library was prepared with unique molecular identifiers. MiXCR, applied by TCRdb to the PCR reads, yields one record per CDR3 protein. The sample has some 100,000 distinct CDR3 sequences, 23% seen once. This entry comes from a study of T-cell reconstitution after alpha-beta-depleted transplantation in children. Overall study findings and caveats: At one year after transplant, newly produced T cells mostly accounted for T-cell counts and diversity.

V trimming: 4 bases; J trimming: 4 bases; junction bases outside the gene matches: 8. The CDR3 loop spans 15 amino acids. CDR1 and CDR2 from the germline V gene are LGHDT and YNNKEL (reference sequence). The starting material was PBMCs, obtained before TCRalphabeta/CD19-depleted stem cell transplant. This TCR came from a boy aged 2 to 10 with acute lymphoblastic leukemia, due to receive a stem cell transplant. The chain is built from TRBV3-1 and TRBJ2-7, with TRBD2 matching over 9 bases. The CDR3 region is CASSLLGLALYEQYF. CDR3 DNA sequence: TGTGCCAGCAGCCTCCTGGGACTAGCCTTGTACGAGCAGTACTTC.